The 23 T cell receptor beta chains presented below share a single source sample, sequenced in a study of shared clonotypes between healthy human individuals. Repertoires were generated with immunoSEQ multiplex PCR, while TCRdb's copy carries only in-frame clones and drops some. This table has about 980,000 clones, over 60% appearing once. Sequences were obtained from memory CD4+ T cells sorted from blood. Indicated subset: CD45RA-negative fraction. All receptors come from a man younger than 35 in good health.

This chain joins TRBV28 and TRBJ2-7; D could derive from TRBD1 or TRBD2 (5 bases each). Trimming shortened V by 6 bases and J by 0 bases, and 12 bases separated the two germline ends. This CDR3 is built from 14 residues. Germline V gives CDR1 MDHEN, CDR2 SYDVKM. The CDR3 protein is CASRAGTASYEQYF. CDR3 DNA sequence: TGTGCCAGCAGGGCCGGGACGGCCTCCTACGAGCAGTACTTC.

CDR3 loop: CASSLGRDEQYF. CDR3 nucleotide sequence: TGTGCCAGCAGCTTAGGAAGGGACGAGCAGTACTTC. J is TRBJ2-7 and V is TRBV7-9; no firm D call. V lost 1 base and J lost 5, with 6 bases in between. The CDR3 loop spans 12 amino acids. The germline V gene has CDR1 SEHNR and CDR2 FQNEAQ (reference sequence).

The CDR3 nucleotides read TGTGCCAGCAGCCAGACCGATTTCCCTGGGGCCGAGCAGTACTTC. Translation gives CASSQTDFPGAEQYF. The rearrangement uses TRBV7-2 and TRBJ2-7, with D possibly matching TRBD1 (5 bases). Between the trimmed V and J ends, which lost 5 bases and 6 bases, there was a span of 20 bases. The CDR3 length is 15 residues. Looked up from germline, CDR1 is SGHTA and CDR2 is FQGNSA.

The rearrangement uses TRBV5-6 and TRBJ1-2, with D possibly being TRBD1 (6 bases). Germline V gene sequence: CDR1 SGHDT, CDR2 YYEEEE. V lost 3 bases to trimming and J lost 9 bases, with 15 bases between them. The CDR3 loop spans 13 amino acids. The CDR3, as DNA: TGTGCCAGCAGCTACGGAGGGGGACGAAGCTACACCTTC. Translated, it gives CASSYGGGRSYTF.

The V gene is TRBV7-2, the J gene TRBJ2-2; D unresolved. The CDR3 consists of 13 residues. Trimming cost V 5 bases and J 4 bases, with 8 bases left between them. Germline CDR1 and CDR2: SGHTA and FQGNSA. In DNA, the CDR3 is TGTGCCAGCAGCCGCGTGGGCACCGGGGAGCTGTTTTTT. Translation gives CASSRVGTGELFF.

CDR3 sequence reads: CARSWRLANEQFF. The CDR3 nucleotides read TGTGCCAGAAGCTGGAGACTCGCCAATGAGCAGTTCTTC. This chain connects TRBV5-3 to TRBJ2-1, with D unclear. TRBV5-3 is an open reading frame whose function is uncertain. CDR3 length: 13 amino acids. Trimming removed 3 bases from V and 6 bases from J, with 10 bases in between.

This chain uses TRBV5-1 with TRBJ2-1; 15 nucleotides match TRBD2. This CDR3 is 18 amino acids long. Germline CDR1 SGHRS, CDR2 YFSETQ. V lost 4 bases to trimming and J lost 2 bases; unmatched junction nucleotides: 7. The CDR3 DNA is TGCGCCAGCAGCCCGGGACTAGCGGGGGGCCAACCCTACAATGAGCAGTTCTTC. Translated: CASSPGLAGGQPYNEQFF.

V is TRBV5-1 and J is TRBJ2-3, with D unresolved. V was clipped by 4 bases and J by 1 base, with 10 bases between them. The CDR3 extends over 14 amino acids. Germline V gene sequence: CDR1 SGHRS, CDR2 YFSETQ. CDR3 DNA: TGCGCCAGCAGCGTACGACTTGGCACAGATACGCAGTATTTT. Encoded protein: CASSVRLGTDTQYF.

The chain recombines TRBV7-9 with TRBJ1-5, with 8 bases lining up with TRBD1. CDR1 is SEHNR and CDR2 is FQNEAQ in the germline V gene (reference sequence). The CDR3 is 16 residues long. The junction had 8 bases not matched to a gene; V was cut back by 5 bases and J by 2 bases. This chain's CDR3 is CASSRDRGNRNQPQHF. CDR3 nucleotide sequence: TGTGCCAGCAGCCGTGACAGGGGAAATCGCAATCAGCCCCAGCATTTT. Supplemented by reference TRBV7-9 and TRBJ1-5, the full variable domain reads DTGVSQNPRHKITKRGQNVTFRCDPISEHNRLYWYRQTLGQGPEFLTYFQNEAQLEKSRLLSDRFSAERPKGSFSTLEIQRTEQGDSAMYLCASSRDRGNRNQPQHFGDGTRLSIL.

The genes are TRBV7-8 and TRBJ1-6; 7 bases are shared with TRBD1. Trimming at V came to 5 bases and at J to 2 bases, leaving 12 bases not matched to a gene. The length of the CDR3 is 18 residues. Germline V gene sequence: CDR1 SGHVS, CDR2 FQNEAQ. This chain's CDR3 is CASSLSLSGGTYNSPLHF. CDR3 bases: TGTGCCAGCAGCCTGTCTCTTTCAGGGGGGACCTATAATTCACCCCTCCACTTT.

The V call is TRBV2, the J call TRBJ2-5; TRBD2 matches at 13 bases. The CDR3 runs to 14 residues. In germline, CDR1 is SNHLY, CDR2 FYNNEI. With V trimmed by 7 bases and J by 5 bases, 4 bases remained unmatched. The CDR3 spells CASKTGLAGETQYF. As DNA, the CDR3 is TGTGCCAGCAAAACGGGACTAGCGGGGGAGACCCAGTACTTC.

The chain has TRBV10-3 and TRBJ2-2; 13 bases match TRBD2. CDR1 is ENHRY and CDR2 is SYGVKD in the germline V gene. V lost 10 bases and J lost 11; bases outside the gene matches: 16. This CDR3 contains 16 residues. This CDR3 reads CATEAGTSGTISELFF. CDR3 bases: TGTGCCACGGAAGCCGGGACTAGCGGGACGATTTCAGAGCTGTTTTTT.

The chain couples TRBV5-6 to TRBJ2-7; no reliable D call. V was trimmed by 0 bases and J by 0 bases, leaving 7 bases between them. Germline CDR1 SGHDT, CDR2 YYEEEE. CDR3 length: 14 residues. The CDR3 DNA is TGTGCCAGCAGCTTGGGCAGGAACTCCTACGAGCAGTACTTC. Protein product: CASSLGRNSYEQYF.

V and J are TRBV19 and TRBJ1-6, with no clear D. The germline V and J ends were trimmed by 3 bases and 8 bases, with 14 bases remaining between them. Looked up from germline, CDR1 is LNHDA and CDR2 is SQIVND (reference sequence). This CDR3 is built from 15 residues. In nucleotides, the CDR3 is TGTGCCAGTAGTATTGGACGATACGTGGATTCACCCCTCCACTTT. Protein: CASSIGRYVDSPLHF.

J is TRBJ2-7 and V is TRBV18, with D possibly TRBD1 on 6 matching bases. V lost 3 bases to trimming and J lost 4 bases, with 19 bases between them. There are 16 residues in the CDR3. Germline CDR1 and CDR2: KGHSH and LQKENI. The DNA of the CDR3 is TGTGCCAGCTCACCCTTAGGACAGCCTGCTTCTTACGAGCAGTACTTC. It codes for CASSPLGQPASYEQYF.

V gene TRBV6-5 combines with J gene TRBJ1-2; no firm D call. Looked up from germline, CDR1 is MNHEY and CDR2 is SVGAGI. Trimming stripped 0 bases from V and 4 bases from J, with 9 bases between. The CDR3 contains 14 residues. CDR3 DNA: TGTGCCAGCAGTTACTCGTTTGGTAGCTATGGCTACACCTTC. It encodes CASSYSFGSYGYTF.

This clone was seen just once. Distinct nucleotide sequences in the sample also encode this CDR3. The chain uses TRBV5-1 and TRBJ1-5, with unresolved D. The germline V gene encodes CDR1 SGHRS and CDR2 YFSETQ. The CDR3 consists of 16 residues. Trimming left V 0 bases short and J 3 bases short, with 13 bases between. In DNA form, the CDR3 reads TGCGCCAGCAGCTTGGGGCCGGGAACGGTCAATCAGCCCCAGCATTTT. Amino acid sequence: CASSLGPGTVNQPQHF.

The chain has TRBV7-3 and TRBJ1-4; 12 bases agree with TRBD1. Germline V gene lookup returns CDR1 SGHTA and CDR2 FQGTGA. Losses at the gene ends were 5 bases for V and 7 bases for J; bases not matched to a gene: 29. The CDR3 runs 23 residues. CDR3 amino acids: CASSLNSGTGGTRGLRGGEKLFF. In DNA, the CDR3 is TGTGCCAGCAGCCTAAATTCCGGGACAGGGGGCACGCGTGGTCTCCGCGGTGGTGAAAAACTGTTTTTT.

The chain combines TRBV4-2 with TRBJ2-5; TRBD2 aligns across 8 bases. This CDR3 has 16 amino acids. V gave up 1 base and J gave up 5 bases; unmatched junction bases: 9. The V gene's germline CDR1 is LGHNA and CDR2 YNFKEQ. As DNA, the CDR3 is TGTGCCAGCAGCCAAGGCCATCGGACTAGCATTGAGACCCAGTACTTC. Translated, it gives CASSQGHRTSIETQYF.

The CDR3 region has the DNA TGTGCCAGCAGCCTACCGGGCATAAGCTCCTACGAGCAGTACTTC. Protein product: CASSLPGISSYEQYF. The V and J genes are TRBV5-6 and TRBJ2-7; no clear D gene. Looked up from germline, CDR1 is SGHDT and CDR2 is YYEEEE. CDR3 size: 15 residues. V lost 4 bases and J lost 0, with 14 bases in between.

This clone was counted between two and nine times. The chain joins TRBV9 to TRBJ1-1, with D maybe TRBD1 (5 bases). CDR3 length: 13 amino acids. Looked up from germline, CDR1 is SGDLS and CDR2 is YYNGEE. Trimming stripped 2 bases from V and 6 bases from J, with 11 bases between. The CDR3 DNA reads as TGTGCCAGCAGCGTGACCCCGGGACCTGAAGCTTTCTTT. The encoded protein is CASSVTPGPEAFF.

CDR3 sequence (DNA): TGCGCCAGCAGCCAAGAGGGGGAAAGTCGGTATGGCTACACCTTC. Translation gives CASSQEGESRYGYTF. The chain uses TRBV4-1 and TRBJ1-2, with D possibly being TRBD1 (5 bases). The CDR3 has 15 amino acids. From germline, CDR1 is MGHRA and CDR2 YSYEKL. V lost 0 bases, J lost 5 bases, and 13 bases lay in between.

This clone was found once. This sequence joins TRBV5-4 and TRBJ2-2; no firm D call. Germline-derived CDR1 and CDR2 are SGHNT and YYREEE (reference sequence). CDR3 length: 16 residues. With 0 bases removed from V and 0 bases from J, the gap between germline ends came to 9 bases. DNA for the CDR3: TGTGCCAGCAGCTTGGACGTTCGAACGAACACCGGGGAGCTGTTTTTT. Translation: CASSLDVRTNTGELFF.